This is a list of T cell receptor beta chains from one sample in a study of CD8 T cells in ankylosing spondylitis. A single record per CDR3 protein comes from TCRdb applying MiXCR to the 5' RACE reads. The sample shows about 210,000 distinct CDR3 sequences, roughly 6.6% of them seen only once. The source material was blood, either unsorted or a sorted T cell fraction (not recorded which). The receptors come from a male donor with ankylosing spondylitis. Each CDR3 is given with its conserved first and last residue. D genes are given only for firm matches. Clone size is not always given. Where it is, it says once, few, many or a class for expanded clones.

>-|TRBJ1-1|TRBV7-2|many
TGTGCCAGCAGCTTCAGAGTAAAGACAGGGAACACTGAAGCTTTCTTT
CASSFRVKTGNTEAFF
>-|TRBJ1-4|TRBV28|many
TGTGCCAGCAGTCACCGGGCGGCTAATGAAAAACTGTTTTTT
CASSHRAANEKLFF
>TRBD1|TRBJ2-3|TRBV10-3|many
TGTGCCATCAGGCCGGGACAGTTCACAGATACGCAGTATTTT
CAIRPGQFTDTQYF
>-|TRBJ2-5|TRBV25-1|many
TGTGCCAGCAGTGAGTTCAGGGTCACGGAGACCCAGTACTTC
CASSEFRVTETQYF
>-|TRBJ2-5|TRBV6-1|-
TGTGCCACAATCCCGCCCGGCGTCGAAGAGACCCAGTACTTC
CATIPPGVEETQYF
>-|TRBJ2-2|TRBV6-5|many
TGTGCCAGCAGTTCCTTGGCGAACACCGGGGAGCTGTTTTTT
CASSSLANTGELFF
>-|TRBJ1-1|TRBV15|many
TGTGCCACCAGCAGAGGACGAATGGGAGCTTTCTTT
CATSRGRMGAFF
>TRBD2|TRBJ2-7|TRBV7-9|many
TGTGCCAGCAGCATTAGGACTAGCGGGACCTACGAGCAGTACTTC
CASSIRTSGTYEQYF
>-|TRBJ2-7|TRBV9|many
TGTGCCAGCAGCGTAGGACTTGGCTACGAGCAGTACTTC
CASSVGLGYEQYF
>-|TRBJ2-3|TRBV19|-
TGTGCCAGTAGTATATGGGGACCAGATACGCAGTATTTT
CASSIWGPDTQYF
>-|TRBJ2-1|TRBV10-3|many
TGTGCCATCGGGCAGGACTACAATGAGCAGTTCTTC
CAIGQDYNEQFF
>TRBD2|TRBJ2-5|TRBV18|-
TGTGCCAGCTCACCGGGACTAGCGGAACAAGAGACCCAGTACTTC
CASSPGLAEQETQYF
>-|TRBJ1-5|TRBV6-2/TRBV6-3|many
TGTGCCAGCAGTCGAGTTAGGAGCAATCAGCCCCAGCATTTT
CASSRVRSNQPQHF
>-|TRBJ1-1|TRBV25-1|many
TGTGCCAGCAGTATAGGGGTGAACACTGAAGCTTTCTTT
CASSIGVNTEAFF
>TRBD2|TRBJ2-5|TRBV7-6|-
TGTGCCAGCAGCTTAGTTAGCGGGGGGATCCAAGAGACCCAGTACTTC
CASSLVSGGIQETQYF
>-|TRBJ2-3|TRBV28|many
TGTGCCAGCAGCCCTGGACATTTTAGCACAGATACGCAGTATTTT
CASSPGHFSTDTQYF
>-|TRBJ2-1|TRBV7-2|many
TGTGCCAGCAGCTTGACTCGTTACAATGAGCAGTTCTTC
CASSLTRYNEQFF
>-|TRBJ2-7|TRBV4-3|many
TGCGCCAGCAGCCAAGATCGGGGCAGCAGCTCCTACGAGCAGTACTTC
CASSQDRGSSSYEQYF
>-|TRBJ2-1|TRBV20-1|many
TGCAGTGCTAGAGACCTAAACAGGGTAAGGAATGAGCAGTTCTTC
CSARDLNRVRNEQFF
>TRBD1|TRBJ1-4|TRBV20-1|many
TGCAGTGCTAGAGTCGGGACAGGGACTGAAAAACTGTTTTTT
CSARVGTGTEKLFF
>TRBD2|TRBJ2-1|TRBV6-5|many
TGTGCCAGCAGTTTACTCGGGACTAGCGGGAGGGTCGGGAATGAGCAGTTCTTC
CASSLLGTSGRVGNEQFF
>-|TRBJ2-3|TRBV19|few
TGTGCCAGTAGTGCCGCGAGGGGCCCCGAGACAGATACGCAGTATTTT
CASSAARGPETDTQYF
>-|TRBJ2-5|TRBV3-1|-
TGTGCCAGCAGCCAATACGACAGTCGAGAGACCCAGTACTTC
CASSQYDSRETQYF
>-|TRBJ1-3|TRBV7-7|many
TGTGCTAGCAGCCACGGGGGGATCTCTGGAAACACCATATATTTT
CASSHGGISGNTIYF
>-|TRBJ2-1|TRBV4-3|many
TGCGCCAGCAGCCAAGGGGTTCTCGATGAGCAGTTCTTC
CASSQGVLDEQFF
>-|TRBJ2-2|TRBV4-3|-
TGCGCCAGCAGCCAAGAGGGGAGGTACACCGGGGAGCTGTTTTTT
CASSQEGRYTGELFF
>TRBD1|TRBJ2-2|TRBV12-3/TRBV12-4|many
TGTGCCAGCACCCAACCCCTGACAGGGGGCTACACCGGGGAGCTGTTTTTT
CASTQPLTGGYTGELFF
>-|TRBJ1-2|TRBV29-1|many
TGCAGCGTCCCCAATTATAACAGGCCAACGAACTATGGCTACACCTTC
CSVPNYNRPTNYGYTF
>-|TRBJ2-7|TRBV4-1|many
TGCGCCAGCAGCCAATGGGACAACTACGAGCAGTACTTC
CASSQWDNYEQYF
>-|TRBJ2-3|TRBV9|many
TGTGCCAGCAGCGTACCGAACTTCCCTAAAGACCGCGTAGCTAGTAGCACAGATACGCAGTATTTT
CASSVPNFPKDRVASSTDTQYF
>-|TRBJ1-2|TRBV29-1|many
TGCAGCGTTAACGGAATCTATGGCTACACCTTC
CSVNGIYGYTF
>TRBD1|TRBJ2-4|TRBV27|-
TGTGCCAGCAGTGAGGGGGCAGGGAAAAACATTCAGTACTTC
CASSEGAGKNIQYF
>TRBD2|TRBJ2-3|TRBV10-3|-
TGTGCCATCAGCCAGCGGGGGACAGATACGCAGTATTTT
CAISQRGTDTQYF
>-|TRBJ1-2|TRBV4-3|many
TGCGCCAGCAGCCAGGATGCCTATGGCTACACCTTC
CASSQDAYGYTF
>TRBD1|TRBJ2-7|TRBV20-1|-
TGCAGTGCTAGAGCCCTGACAGGGACCTCCTACGAGCAGTACTTC
CSARALTGTSYEQYF
>-|TRBJ1-1|TRBV4-3|many
TGCGCCAGCAGCCAAGACCTCAGACGGTTTGAAGCTTTCTTT
CASSQDLRRFEAFF
>-|TRBJ2-7|TRBV11-2|few
TGTGCCAGCAGCTTAGTGTACAGGCCCTACGAGCAGTACTTC
CASSLVYRPYEQYF
>-|TRBJ1-2|TRBV30|-
TGTGCCTGGATGGGAGATGGCTACACCTTC
CAWMGDGYTF
>TRBD2|TRBJ2-1|TRBV20-1|few
TGCAGTGCCCCGGTGGGGACTAGCGGGGGTGGCCATGAGCAGTTCTTC
CSAPVGTSGGGHEQFF
>-|TRBJ1-1|TRBV10-3|many
TGTGCCATCAGGATACCCGGGAACACTGAAGCTTTCTTT
CAIRIPGNTEAFF
>-|TRBJ1-6|TRBV6-1|many
TGTGCCAGCAGTACCGCGAGCTCCTATAATTCACCCCTCCACTTT
CASSTASSYNSPLHF
>-|TRBJ1-4|TRBV12-3/TRBV12-4|many
TGTGCCAGCAGTCTGGATCCAGGGTTCGAAAAACTGTTTTTT
CASSLDPGFEKLFF
>TRBD1|TRBJ1-2|TRBV27|many
TGTGCCAGCAGTTTATCCCGGACAGGCGGCGGCTATGGCTACACCTTC
CASSLSRTGGGYGYTF
>-|TRBJ2-5|TRBV12-3/TRBV12-4|-
TGTGCCAGCAAAGTACCACCGAACAAAGAGACCCAGTACTTC
CASKVPPNKETQYF
>-|TRBJ1-1|TRBV12-3/TRBV12-4|many
TGTGCCAGCAGTCCTGAATGGGACACTGAAGCTTTCTTT
CASSPEWDTEAFF